This is a list of T cell receptor beta chains from one sample in a study of shared clonotypes between healthy human individuals. Measured with immunoSEQ multiplex PCR; TCRdb has only the in-frame clones, and not every one. The sample lists 2.5 million or so clones, more than 90% seen once, with 0.11% to 0.15% in the top ten. Sequenced sample: naive CD4+ T cells sorted from blood. Receptors were obtained from a man between 18 and 35 years old in good health. Both conserved end residues are part of each CDR3. D genes are given only for firm matches. Clone sizes are given selectively: once, few, many, or a class where the clone is expanded.

NA,TRBV19,NA,TRBJ2-1,CASSKTGGEQFF,TGTGCCAGTAGTAAAACAGGTGGTGAGCAGTTCTTC
NA,TRBV7-9,few,TRBJ2-5,CASSWGWEVETQYF,TGTGCCAGCAGCTGGGGCTGGGAGGTGGAGACCCAGTACTTC
NA,TRBV10-3,NA,TRBJ2-7,CAISTGTVAYEQYF,TGTGCCATCAGCACCGGGACGGTAGCCTACGAGCAGTACTTC
NA,TRBV28,NA,TRBJ2-2,CASSFSGRNTGELFF,TGTGCCAGCAGTTTTTCGGGGCGGAACACCGGGGAGCTGTTTTTT
TRBD2,TRBV7-9,NA,TRBJ2-1,CASSLGVAGGPSSYNEQFF,TGTGCCAGCAGCTTAGGGGTAGCGGGAGGGCCTAGCTCCTACAATGAGCAGTTCTTC
NA,TRBV5-6,NA,TRBJ2-2,CASSLAIGGPAGELFF,TGTGCCAGCAGCTTGGCGATAGGGGGACCGGCCGGGGAGCTGTTTTTT
TRBD1,TRBV2,NA,TRBJ2-3,CASSEDRGTDTQYF,TGTGCCAGCAGTGAGGACAGGGGCACAGATACGCAGTATTTT
NA,TRBV29-1,NA,TRBJ2-3,CSVHKTATSAQYF,TGCAGCGTCCATAAAACGGCAACGTCCGCGCAGTATTTT
TRBD2,TRBV29-1,NA,TRBJ2-2,CSVVWGGNGELFF,TGCAGCGTTGTGTGGGGGGGTAACGGGGAGCTGTTTTTT
NA,TRBV7-2,NA,TRBJ2-5,CASSYNRLVTQETQYF,TGTGCCAGCAGCTACAACCGACTTGTCACCCAAGAGACCCAGTACTTC
TRBD1,TRBV7-9,once,TRBJ2-5,CASSLGTGVQETQYF,TGTGCCAGCAGCTTAGGCACAGGGGTCCAAGAGACCCAGTACTTC
TRBD1,TRBV5-1,NA,TRBJ2-2,CASSKGTGNTGELFF,TGCGCCAGCAGCAAAGGGACAGGGAACACCGGGGAGCTGTTTTTT
TRBD1,TRBV18,NA,TRBJ1-5,CASSTGQGSTQPQHF,TGTGCCAGCTCAACCGGACAGGGGAGCACTCAGCCCCAGCATTTT
NA,TRBV5-1,NA,TRBJ2-7,CASSLVGDISYEQYF,TGCGCCAGCAGCTTGGTAGGGGACATCTCCTACGAGCAGTACTTC
TRBD2,TRBV5-1,NA,TRBJ2-3,CASSSSREDTDTQYF,TGCGCCAGCAGCTCCTCCCGGGAGGACACAGATACGCAGTATTTT
NA,TRBV5-8,NA,TRBJ2-7,CASTIRRAVTYEQYF,TGTGCCAGCACAATCCGGCGGGCAGTGACCTACGAGCAGTACTTC
NA,TRBV6-6,once,TRBJ2-7,CASSYDGASYEQYF,TGTGCCAGCAGTTACGACGGGGCCTCCTACGAGCAGTACTTC
NA,TRBV7-2,NA,TRBJ2-7,CASSLSGYSSYEQYF,TGTGCCAGCAGCTTATCGGGGTATAGCTCCTACGAGCAGTACTTC
NA,TRBV2,few,TRBJ1-2,CASGTTANYGYTF,TGTGCCAGCGGAACGACAGCTAACTATGGCTACACCTTC
NA,TRBV10-3,few,TRBJ1-1,CAITNGQLNTEAFF,TGTGCCATCACCAACGGACAGCTGAACACTGAAGCTTTCTTT
NA,TRBV6-5,NA,TRBJ1-2,CASSSPVGTTVGYTF,TGTGCCAGCAGTTCCCCGGTGGGTACGACGGTTGGCTACACCTTC
NA,TRBV19,once,TRBJ1-3,CASSGTPGNTIYF,TGTGCCAGTAGTGGTACACCGGGAAACACCATATATTTT
TRBD2,TRBV30,NA,TRBJ2-3,CAWREGLAGPDTQYF,TGTGCCTGGAGGGAAGGACTAGCCGGCCCAGATACGCAGTATTTT
NA,TRBV21-1,NA,TRBJ1-1,CASSKAEGMNTEAFF,TGTGCCAGCAGCAAAGCTGAAGGAATGAACACTGAAGCTTTCTTT
NA,TRBV5-1,NA,TRBJ1-1,CASSFSGTASEAFF,TGCGCCAGCAGCTTCTCCGGGACGGCGTCTGAAGCTTTCTTT
TRBD2,TRBV5-6,NA,TRBJ2-1,CASSIIAGKSSYNEQFF,TGTGCCAGCAGCATCATAGCGGGAAAGAGCTCCTACAATGAGCAGTTCTTC
NA,TRBV5-5,NA,TRBJ1-6,CASSYSGINSPLHF,TGTGCCAGCAGCTATTCAGGGATTAATTCACCCCTCCACTTT
TRBD2,TRBV30,NA,TRBJ2-4,CAWSRASGGVPAKNIQYF,TGTGCCTGGAGTCGGGCTAGCGGGGGGGTACCAGCCAAAAACATTCAGTACTTC
NA,TRBV28,NA,TRBJ2-5,CASSLFGVSRRGRQETQYF,TGTGCCAGCAGTTTATTTGGGGTCTCGCGGCGGGGGCGCCAAGAGACCCAGTACTTC
NA,TRBV7-2,NA,TRBJ2-1,CASSSVHEQFF,TGTGCCAGCAGCTCGGTACATGAGCAGTTCTTC
NA,TRBV5-1,NA,TRBJ1-1,CASSLSPGSTVEAFF,TGCGCCAGCAGCTTGTCGCCTGGCTCAACTGTTGAAGCTTTCTTT
TRBD2,TRBV30,NA,TRBJ2-3,CAWSVSLANWGGRGTDTQYF,TGTGCCTGGAGTGTTTCACTAGCAAATTGGGGAGGGCGGGGCACAGATACGCAGTATTTT
NA,TRBV27,NA,TRBJ2-6,CASSPGRASGANVLTF,TGTGCCAGCAGTCCGGGCAGGGCCTCTGGGGCCAACGTCCTGACTTTC
NA,TRBV5-1,NA,TRBJ1-4,CASSLEGGSEKLFF,TGCGCCAGCAGCTTGGAAGGGGGTAGTGAAAAACTGTTTTTT
TRBD1,TRBV10-3,NA,TRBJ2-5,CAISGAGQGARETQYF,TGTGCCATCAGTGGTGCGGGACAGGGGGCGCGAGAGACCCAGTACTTC
TRBD2,TRBV9,NA,TRBJ2-3,CASRPPSGAGTDTQYF,TGTGCCAGCAGACCTCCTAGCGGGGCTGGCACAGATACGCAGTATTTT
NA,TRBV2,NA,TRBJ2-5,CASTAKETQYF,TGTGCCAGCACCGCTAAAGAGACCCAGTACTTC
TRBD2,TRBV5-1,NA,TRBJ2-5,CASSPEGSSGGGQETQYF,TGCGCCAGCAGCCCCGAGGGGAGTAGCGGGGGTGGACAAGAGACCCAGTACTTC
NA,TRBV7-3,NA,TRBJ2-6,CASSRNPSGANVLTF,TGTGCCAGCAGCCGTAATCCTTCTGGGGCCAACGTCCTGACTTTC
TRBD2,TRBV5-1,NA,TRBJ2-7,CASSLGASGRGNYEQYF,TGCGCCAGCAGCTTGGGTGCTAGCGGGAGGGGTAACTACGAGCAGTACTTC
TRBD1,TRBV5-1,once,TRBJ2-3,CASSLAAAGGLADTQYF,TGCGCCAGCAGCTTGGCCGCGGCAGGGGGCTTGGCAGATACGCAGTATTTT
TRBD1,TRBV6-1,NA,TRBJ2-5,CASRYTGGQETQYF,TGTGCCAGCAGGTACACAGGGGGCCAAGAGACCCAGTACTTC
NA,TRBV2,NA,TRBJ2-5,CASSGGTGGEQYF,TGTGCCAGCAGTGGGGGGACCGGAGGGGAGCAGTACTTC